A single sample is the source of the 26 T cell receptor beta chains below, sequenced in a study of cytomegalovirus exposure and HLA in healthy donors. This table comes from immunoSEQ multiplex PCR, and its TCRdb copy is limited to in-frame clones, with some not included. The data contain 170,000 or so clones, roughly 80% of them singletons. The sample comprised PBMCs. Receptor source: a woman between 18 and 30 years old in good health and CMV-seropositive.

The V call is TRBV5-4, the J call TRBJ2-1, with 8 bases fitting TRBD2. Looked up from germline, CDR1 is SGHNT and CDR2 is YYREEE (reference sequence). Trimming took 0 bases from V and 3 from J; bases not matched to a gene: 8. The CDR3 length is 17 residues. The CDR3 spells CASSLEVSGGIYNEQFF. As DNA, the CDR3 is TGTGCCAGCAGCTTGGAGGTTTCGGGGGGGATCTACAATGAGCAGTTCTTC.

The chain employs TRBV6-1 and TRBJ2-5; 8 positions agree with TRBD1. V dropped 6 bases and J dropped 5; count of bases not matched to a gene: 5. The CDR3 has 13 residues. Germline loops: CDR1 MNHNS, CDR2 SASEGT. The CDR3, as DNA: TGTGCCAGCAGGCTCCAGGGGGCGGAGACCCAGTACTTC. It codes for CASRLQGAETQYF.

The chain is built from TRBV29-1 and TRBJ2-7; 10 positions agree with TRBD1. The V gene's germline CDR1 is SQVTM and CDR2 ANQGSEA. This CDR3 has 14 amino acids. The V gene end was trimmed by 5 bases and the J gene end by 5 bases; junction bases not matched to a gene: 9. The CDR3 DNA follows: TGCAGCGTTTTTGGGGGACAGGGGATCGACGAGCAGTACTTC. Its protein is CSVFGGQGIDEQYF.

The chain uses TRBV6-6 and TRBJ2-7; 7 bases map to TRBD1. V shed 0 bases and J 0 bases; nucleotides not matched to a gene: 2. CDR1 is MNHNY and CDR2 is SVGAGI in the germline V gene (reference sequence). The CDR3 covers 15 residues. The CDR3 is CASSYSTGPSYEQYF. DNA for the CDR3: TGTGCCAGCAGTTACTCGACAGGGCCCTCCTACGAGCAGTACTTC.

This chain uses TRBV5-4 with TRBJ1-2, with 7 bases aligning to TRBD1. CDR3 length: 14 residues. Germline values: CDR1 SGHNT, CDR2 YYREEE (reference sequence). Trimming removed 4 bases from V and 7 bases from J; junction bases left unmatched: 10. CDR3 nucleotides: TGTGCCAGCAGCAAAGCAGGGGGTGCCGCTGGCTACACCTTC. The encoded protein is CASSKAGGAAGYTF.

This sequence joins TRBV15 and TRBJ1-3; D gene uncertain. The CDR3 length is 13 residues. The ends were cut back, 3 bases at V and 3 bases at J, with 6 bases in the middle. The germline V gene encodes CDR1 LNHNV and CDR2 YYDKDF (reference sequence). The CDR3: CATSSRIGNTIYF. CDR3 DNA sequence: TGTGCCACCAGCAGCAGGATTGGAAACACCATATATTTT.

V usage is TRBV19 and J usage is TRBJ1-1; 7 bases align to TRBD1. The CDR3 runs to 13 residues. Looked up from germline, CDR1 is LNHDA and CDR2 is SQIVND (reference sequence). The V gene end was trimmed by 5 bases and the J gene end by 5 bases; junction bases not matched to a gene: 5. In nucleotides, the CDR3 is TGTGCCAGTAGTCCAGGGGGATGGACTGAAGCTTTCTTT. Its protein product is CASSPGGWTEAFF.

The V call is TRBV4-1, the J call TRBJ2-2; tentative D call: TRBD2 (5 bases). The CDR3 consists of 17 residues. Trimming removed 2 bases from V and 3 bases from J, with 16 bases in between. Germline V gene lookup returns CDR1 MGHRA and CDR2 YSYEKL. CDR3 sequence (DNA): TGCGCCAGCAGCCAATATCCCAGCGGAGTAGACACCGGGGAGCTGTTTTTT. This sequence encodes CASSQYPSGVDTGELFF.

Note on this clone: The same CDR3 is also encoded by other DNA sequences in this sample. This rearrangement joins TRBV6-1 to TRBJ1-5, with no clear D. V lost 1 base, J lost 4 bases, and 5 bases lay in between. The CDR3 sequence is 13 residues long. The V gene's germline CDR1 is MNHNS and CDR2 SASEGT. Here the CDR3 DNA reads TGTGCCAGCAGTGAAGGCAGGAATCAGCCCCAGCATTTT. Translation: CASSEGRNQPQHF.

This chain uses TRBV7-2 with TRBJ2-1; 9 positions agree with TRBD2. The CDR3 spans 16 residues. With V trimmed by 1 base and J by 8 bases, 9 bases remained unmatched. Per germline, CDR1 SGHTA and CDR2 FQGNSA. In DNA form, the CDR3 reads TGTGCCAGCAGCTTAGGGTGGCGGGGGGGCGGCTATGAGCAGTTCTTC. It specifies CASSLGWRGGGYEQFF.

The chain has TRBV27 and TRBJ1-2; maybe TRBD1 (5 bases). The germline V and J ends were trimmed by 6 bases and 0 bases, with 14 bases remaining between them. The CDR3 is 15 residues long. CDR1 is MNHEY and CDR2 is SMNVEV in the germline V gene (reference sequence). CDR3 protein: CASRPAGGSNYGYTF. In DNA, the CDR3 is TGTGCCAGCAGGCCAGCCGGGGGATCTAACTATGGCTACACCTTC.

This clone was observed a few times. V and J are TRBV27 and TRBJ2-1; maybe TRBD1 (6 bases). The germline gives CDR1 MNHEY, CDR2 SMNVEV (reference sequence). V lost 10 bases and J 5 bases, leaving 15 bases between the germline ends. The CDR3 extends over 13 amino acids. CDR3 DNA sequence: TGTGCCACTTCCGGGACAAGAAACAATGAGCAGTTCTTC. This codes for CATSGTRNNEQFF.

This chain uses TRBV5-6 with TRBJ1-1; TRBD1 aligns across 10 bases. There are 14 residues in the CDR3. V trimming: 1 base; J trimming: 4 bases; junction bases outside the gene matches: 1. Germline CDR1 SGHDT, CDR2 YYEEEE. The CDR3 nucleotides are TGTGCCAGCAGCTTGAGGGACAGGGGCACTGAAGCTTTCTTT. The encoded protein is CASSLRDRGTEAFF.

The chain employs TRBV6-5 and TRBJ2-3; the D gene is possibly TRBD1 (5 bases). Germline V gives CDR1 MNHEY, CDR2 SVGAGI. V lost 2 bases to trimming and J lost 8 bases, with 14 bases between them. The CDR3 length is 14 residues. The CDR3: CASSYDLGLGTQYF. The DNA for the CDR3 is TGTGCCAGCAGTTACGATCTGGGGCTGGGTACGCAGTATTTT.

The chain links TRBV19 to TRBJ2-7, with 7 bases lining up with TRBD1. With V trimmed by 5 bases and J by 0 bases, 4 bases remained unmatched. The CDR3 length is 14 residues. Germline CDR1 reads LNHDA; CDR2 reads SQIVND (reference sequence). The CDR3 loop is CASSPTGSSYEQYF. CDR3 sequence (DNA): TGTGCCAGTAGTCCGACAGGGAGCTCCTACGAGCAGTACTTC.

CDR3 loop: CASRALGQPQHF. CDR3 bases: TGTGCCAGCAGGGCTCTGGGCCAGCCCCAGCATTTT. The chain recombines TRBV5-5 with TRBJ1-5; D remains ambiguous. This CDR3 region has 12 residues. V was clipped by 5 bases and J by 7 bases, with 10 bases between them. The germline V gene has CDR1 SGHKS and CDR2 YYEKEE (reference sequence).

This chain connects TRBV4-3 to TRBJ1-1; 11 nucleotides align to TRBD1. CDR1 and CDR2 (germline): LGHNA, YSLEER. The CDR3 totals 16 residues. Trimming took 0 bases from V and 4 from J; bases not matched to a gene: 4. The CDR3 protein is CASSQDFGTGGTEAFF. The CDR3 bases are TGCGCCAGCAGCCAAGATTTCGGGACAGGGGGCACTGAAGCTTTCTTT.

This chain uses TRBV19 with TRBJ2-7; tentative D call: TRBD2 (5 bases). The CDR3 extends over 14 amino acids. Trimming removed 5 bases from V and 2 bases from J, with 13 bases in between. The germline gives CDR1 LNHDA, CDR2 SQIVND (reference sequence). CDR3 residues: CASSAAGLAYEQYF. The CDR3, as DNA: TGTGCCAGTAGTGCCGCAGGACTCGCCTACGAGCAGTACTTC.

This chain joins TRBV16 and TRBJ1-6, with a possible D match to TRBD1 (5 bases). The CDR3 totals 15 residues. V was pared by 0 bases and J by 7 bases, with 10 bases between. The germline CDR1 and CDR2 sequences are KGHSY and FQNENV. As DNA, the CDR3 is TGTGCCAGCAGCCAATCGGCACAGGAAAATTCACCCCTCCACTTT. It translates to CASSQSAQENSPLHF. The full variable domain, in which reference TRBV16 and TRBJ1-6 provide the parts outside the CDR3, is GEEVAQTPKHLVRGEGQKAKLYCAPIKGHSYVFWYQQVLKNEFKFLISFQNENVFDETGMPKERFSAKCLPNSPCSLEIQATKLEDSAVYFCASSQSAQENSPLHFGNGTRLTVT.

This clone was recorded only once. The V gene is TRBV6-1, the J gene TRBJ2-1; possible D gene TRBD1, 6 bases. The CDR3 is 15 residues long. Germline CDR1 MNHNS, CDR2 SASEGT. V dropped 4 bases and J dropped 5 bases, with 15 bases sitting between them. DNA of the CDR3: TGTGCCAGCAGTGGAGAACAGGGAGCGCACAATGAGCAGTTCTTC. It yields the protein CASSGEQGAHNEQFF.

The J gene is TRBJ1-2, the V gene TRBV29-1, with a weak D call TRBD1 (6 bases). The CDR3 extends over 15 amino acids. Germline V gives CDR1 SQVTM, CDR2 ANQGSEA. The V end lost 5 bases, the J end lost 2 bases, and 18 bases lay between the germline ends. For the CDR3, the DNA is TGCAGCGTTATGTTAATCGGAACAGGGAACTATGGCTACACCTTC. The encoded protein is CSVMLIGTGNYGYTF.

This clone was counted a few times. V usage is TRBV4-3 and J usage is TRBJ2-2; possibly TRBD2 for D (7 bases). The CDR3 has 14 residues. The V end was cut by 0 bases, the J end by 7 bases, with 9 bases between. The germline V gene has CDR1 LGHNA and CDR2 YSLEER. CDR3 residues: CASSQDGGLGELFF. CDR3 sequence (DNA): TGCGCCAGCAGCCAAGACGGGGGGCTCGGGGAGCTGTTTTTT.

The rearrangement uses TRBV4-2 and TRBJ2-7, with a tentative D call TRBD2 (5 bases). Germline assignment: CDR1 LGHNA and CDR2 YNFKEQ. The V gene lost 1 base and the J gene lost 1 base, with 8 bases spanning the gap. The CDR3 runs to 14 residues. CDR3 sequence reads: CASSQGGGSYEQYF. The CDR3 bases are TGTGCCAGCAGCCAAGGCGGCGGGTCCTACGAGCAGTACTTC.

As to this clone: The DNA is left out, because the CDR3 cannot be placed on it with certainty; the CDR3 is given as TCRdb lists it. The V gene is TRBV9, the J gene TRBJ1-1; no check of the table's D call, TRBD1, against the DNA was made. The CDR3 is 13 amino acids in total, end residues counted. Per the germline V gene, CDR1 is SGDLS and CDR2 is YYNGEE. The CDR3 sequence: CASSSWGEGTTFF.

The chain uses TRBV6-5 and TRBJ1-2; maybe TRBD1 (5 bases). The germline gives CDR1 MNHEY, CDR2 SVGAGI. The CDR3 extends over 14 amino acids. V lost 5 bases to trimming and J lost 5 bases, with 15 bases between them. The CDR3 nucleotides read TGTGCCAGCAGTCCCCCGGGGGTTTGGTATGGCTACACCTTC. It translates to CASSPPGVWYGYTF.

CDR3 in DNA: TGCGCCAGCAGCCCCGGGCCTGGGAGAGGCGAAATCGGAAACACCATATATTTT. Encoded protein: CASSPGPGRGEIGNTIYF. V usage is TRBV4-1 and J usage is TRBJ1-3; no definite D call. Germline CDR1 MGHRA, CDR2 YSYEKL. Between the trimmed V and J ends, which lost 4 bases and 4 bases, there was a span of 23 bases. The CDR3 extends over 18 amino acids.